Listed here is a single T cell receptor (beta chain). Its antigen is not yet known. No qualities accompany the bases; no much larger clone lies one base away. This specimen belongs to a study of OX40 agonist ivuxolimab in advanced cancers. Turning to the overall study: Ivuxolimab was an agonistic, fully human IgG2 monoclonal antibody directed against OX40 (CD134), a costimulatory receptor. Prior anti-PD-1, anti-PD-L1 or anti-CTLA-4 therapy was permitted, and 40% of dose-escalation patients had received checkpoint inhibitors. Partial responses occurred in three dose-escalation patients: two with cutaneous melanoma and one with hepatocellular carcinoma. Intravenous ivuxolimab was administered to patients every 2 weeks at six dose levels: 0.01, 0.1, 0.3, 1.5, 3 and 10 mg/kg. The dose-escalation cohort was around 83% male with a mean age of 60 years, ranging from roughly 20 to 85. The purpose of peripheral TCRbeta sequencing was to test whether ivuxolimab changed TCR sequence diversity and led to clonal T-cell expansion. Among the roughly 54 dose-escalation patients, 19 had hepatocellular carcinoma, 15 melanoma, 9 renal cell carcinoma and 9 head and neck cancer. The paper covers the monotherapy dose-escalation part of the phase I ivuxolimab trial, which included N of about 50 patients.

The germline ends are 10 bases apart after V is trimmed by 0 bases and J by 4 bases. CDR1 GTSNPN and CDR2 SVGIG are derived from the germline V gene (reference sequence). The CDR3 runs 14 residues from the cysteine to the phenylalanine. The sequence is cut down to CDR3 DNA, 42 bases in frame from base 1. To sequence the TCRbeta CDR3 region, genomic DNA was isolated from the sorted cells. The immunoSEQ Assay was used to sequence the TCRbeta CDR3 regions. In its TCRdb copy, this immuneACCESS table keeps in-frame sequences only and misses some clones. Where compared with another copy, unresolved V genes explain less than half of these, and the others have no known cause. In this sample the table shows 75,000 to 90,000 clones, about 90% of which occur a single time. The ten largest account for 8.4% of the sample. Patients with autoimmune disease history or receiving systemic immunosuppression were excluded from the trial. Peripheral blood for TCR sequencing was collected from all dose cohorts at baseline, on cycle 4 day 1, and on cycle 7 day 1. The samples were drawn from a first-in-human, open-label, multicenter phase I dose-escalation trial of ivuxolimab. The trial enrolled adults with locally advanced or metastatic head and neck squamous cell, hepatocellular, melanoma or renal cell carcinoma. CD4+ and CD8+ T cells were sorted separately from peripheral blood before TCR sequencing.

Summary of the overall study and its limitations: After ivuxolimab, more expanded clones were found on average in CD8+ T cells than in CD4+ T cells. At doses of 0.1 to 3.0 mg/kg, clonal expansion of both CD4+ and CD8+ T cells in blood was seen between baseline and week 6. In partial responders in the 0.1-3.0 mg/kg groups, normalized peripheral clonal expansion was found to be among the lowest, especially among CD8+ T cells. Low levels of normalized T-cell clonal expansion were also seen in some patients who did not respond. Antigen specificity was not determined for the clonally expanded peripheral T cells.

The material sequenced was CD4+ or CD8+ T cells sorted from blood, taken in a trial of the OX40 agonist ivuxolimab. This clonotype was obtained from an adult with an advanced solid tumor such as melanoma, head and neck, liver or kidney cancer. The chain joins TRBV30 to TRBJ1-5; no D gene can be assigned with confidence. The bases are TGTGCCTGGAGTGTATTCATGTCAAATCAGCCCCAGCATTTT. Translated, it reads CAWSVFMSNQPQHF.